This T cell receptor (beta chain) came from a study of cytomegalovirus exposure and HLA in healthy donors. The study, taken as a whole, reports: Reportedly, cytomegalovirus status was diagnosed with high sensitivity and specificity.

A note on this clone: The target antigen is unknown.

This CDR3 comprises 13 residues. V lost 10 bases, J lost 5 bases, and 15 bases lay in between. CDR1 is MGHDK and CDR2 is SYGVNS in the germline V gene. PCR amplification relied on 60 Vbeta primers (plus 13 Jbeta primers). Method: immunoSEQ multiplex PCR; TCRdb's copy keeps in-frame clones and lacks some. The table has approximately 200,000 clones, more than 65% seen once; the top ten hold about 6%. The source material was PBMCs. This TCR was recovered from a woman in her 30s in good health and CMV-seropositive. This rearrangement joins TRBV25-1 to TRBJ2-1; tentative D call: TRBD2 (7 bases). CDR3 protein: CATKAGANNEQFF. DNA for the CDR3: TGTGCCACCAAGGCGGGGGCGAACAATGAGCAGTTCTTC.